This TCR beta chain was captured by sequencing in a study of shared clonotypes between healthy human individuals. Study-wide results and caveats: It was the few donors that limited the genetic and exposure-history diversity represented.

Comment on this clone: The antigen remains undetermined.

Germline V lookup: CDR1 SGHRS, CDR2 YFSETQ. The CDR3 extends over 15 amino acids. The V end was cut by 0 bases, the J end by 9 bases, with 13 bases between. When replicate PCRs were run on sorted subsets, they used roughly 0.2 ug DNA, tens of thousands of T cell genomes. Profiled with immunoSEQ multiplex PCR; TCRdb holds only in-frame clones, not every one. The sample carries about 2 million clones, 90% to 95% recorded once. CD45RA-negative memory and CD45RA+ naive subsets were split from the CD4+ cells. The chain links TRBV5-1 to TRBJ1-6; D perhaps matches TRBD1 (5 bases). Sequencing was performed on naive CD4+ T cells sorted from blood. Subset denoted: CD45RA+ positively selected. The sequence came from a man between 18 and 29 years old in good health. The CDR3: CASSLGQGGGSPLHF. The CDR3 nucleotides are TGCGCCAGCAGCTTGGGGCAGGGAGGCGGTTCACCCCTCCACTTT. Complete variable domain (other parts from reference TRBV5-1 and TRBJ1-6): KAGVTQTPRYLIKTRGQQVTLSCSPISGHRSVSWYQQTPGQGLQFLFEYFSETQRNKGNFPGRFSGRQFSNSRSEMNVSTLELGDSALYLCASSLGQGGGSPLHFGNGTRLTVT.